The 23 T cell receptor beta chains below come from one sample, sequenced in a study of blood T cell repertoires in COVID-19. TCRdb's copy holds only in-frame clones and misses some; the assay was immunoSEQ multiplex PCR. Among about 150,000 clones listed, about 80% were seen once. Sequencing input: peripheral blood. The source is an older woman with COVID-19, enrolled during active disease.

This clone has a single count. The rearrangement uses TRBV6-1 and TRBJ1-1; tentative D call: TRBD1 (5 bases). This CDR3 has 14 amino acids. Trimming took 3 bases from V and 5 from J, leaving 13 bases between them. The germline gives CDR1 MNHNS, CDR2 SASEGT. Here the CDR3 DNA reads TGTGCCAGCAGTGAGGGGACTCACTCTACTGAAGCTTTCTTT. Protein product: CASSEGTHSTEAFF.

This clone has just one count. The rearrangement uses TRBV9 and TRBJ1-2; D is perhaps TRBD1 (6 bases). The germline V gene encodes CDR1 SGDLS and CDR2 YYNGEE. The CDR3 has 16 residues. V lost 1 base and J 1 base, leaving 14 bases between the germline ends. The CDR3 spells CASSVHRASDNYGYTF. The CDR3 nucleotides are TGTGCCAGCAGCGTACACAGGGCAAGTGATAACTATGGCTACACCTTC.

The gene calls are TRBV27 and TRBJ1-5; 9 nucleotides align to TRBD1. J was trimmed by 3 bases and V by 5 bases; bases with no gene match: 8. CDR1 is MNHEY, CDR2 SMNVEV, per germline (reference sequence). The CDR3 is made up of 16 amino acids. The CDR3 loop is CASSPSDRGYNQPQHF. CDR3 bases: TGTGCCAGCAGTCCGTCGGACAGGGGATACAATCAGCCCCAGCATTTT.

In this sample, this clone turned up once. The J gene is TRBJ1-2, the V gene TRBV19; D is undetermined. Germline V CDR1 and CDR2: LNHDA, SQIVND (reference sequence). V lost 1 base and J lost 3, with 12 bases in between. The CDR3 loop spans 15 amino acids. The CDR3 coding sequence is TGTGCCAGTAGTATAGTATCCCGCCAGGACTATGGCTACACCTTC. Translating it yields CASSIVSRQDYGYTF.

This clone showed up just once. This chain joins TRBV5-1 and TRBJ1-1; D call uncertain. Trimming cost V 3 bases and J 3 bases, with 15 bases left between them. The CDR3 has 15 residues. Germline loops: CDR1 SGHRS, CDR2 YFSETQ. CDR3 sequence: CASSYTSRRDTEAFF. The DNA for the CDR3 is TGCGCCAGCAGCTACACATCCCGGAGGGACACTGAAGCTTTCTTT.

The J gene is TRBJ1-1, the V gene TRBV3-1 (or the pseudogene TRBV3-2), with D perhaps matching TRBD1 (5 bases). This CDR3 has 14 residues. Germline-derived CDR1 and CDR2 are LGHDT and YNNKEL (reference sequence). V was clipped by 4 bases and J by 5 bases, with 14 bases between them. The CDR3 is CASSRGGMGTEAFF. The CDR3 DNA is TGTGCCAGCAGCCGGGGGGGGATGGGGACTGAAGCTTTCTTT.

The V gene is TRBV9, the J gene TRBJ2-3; 7 nucleotides line up with TRBD1. CDR1 SGDLS and CDR2 YYNGEE come from the germline V gene. V lost 3 bases to trimming and J lost 0 bases; unmatched junction nucleotides: 4. This CDR3 has 15 residues. CDR3 residues: CASSARQGSTDTQYF. The CDR3 DNA sequence: TGTGCCAGCAGCGCCAGACAGGGTAGCACAGATACGCAGTATTTT.

As DNA, the CDR3 is TGTGCCAGCACAGAGGGGGCAGGGCGTCTCCACGAGCAGTACTTC. Encoded protein: CASTEGAGRLHEQYF. This chain links TRBV6-5 with TRBJ2-7; 7 nucleotides line up with TRBD1. Trimming cost V 7 bases and J 5 bases; bases outside gene matches: 14. Germline V lookup: CDR1 MNHEY, CDR2 SVGAGI. This CDR3 is 15 amino acids long.

The chain joins TRBV3-1 (or the pseudogene TRBV3-2) to TRBJ1-2; 11 bases fit TRBD1. The CDR3 has 13 amino acids. In germline, CDR1 is LGHDT, CDR2 YNNKEL (reference sequence). V was pared by 8 bases and J by 2 bases, with 1 base of the junction left unmatched. This CDR3 reads CASRDRGNYGYTF. Here the CDR3 DNA reads TGTGCCAGCCGGGACAGGGGGAACTATGGCTACACCTTC.

The chain is built from TRBV9 and TRBJ1-1; TRBD1 matches at 12 bases. V lost 0 bases, J lost 8 bases, and 11 bases stayed unmatched. This CDR3 has 17 amino acids. Germline assignment: CDR1 SGDLS and CDR2 YYNGEE. Here the CDR3 reads CASSVAPQGQGAREAFF. The DNA of the CDR3 is TGTGCCAGCAGCGTAGCTCCCCAGGGACAGGGGGCGAGGGAAGCTTTCTTT.

The chain combines TRBV18 with TRBJ1-5; 7 bases align to TRBD1. V dropped 4 bases and J dropped 0; count of bases not matched to a gene: 3. CDR3 length: 15 amino acids. Germline CDR1 reads KGHSH; CDR2 reads LQKENI. The DNA for the CDR3 is TGTGCCAGCTCACAGGGGGCGGATAGCAATCAGCCCCAGCATTTT. It codes for CASSQGADSNQPQHF.

The rearrangement uses TRBV24-1 and TRBJ2-2; D might be TRBD1 (6 bases). The V end was cut by 5 bases, the J end by 4 bases, with 13 bases between. There are 15 residues in the CDR3. CDR1 and CDR2 from the germline V gene are KGHDR and SFDVKD. In DNA form, the CDR3 reads TGTGCCACCAGTGGGGGAAGCAGGGGCACCGGGGAGCTGTTTTTT. It codes for CATSGGSRGTGELFF.

This chain uses TRBV5-4 with TRBJ2-1; TRBD2 aligns across 9 bases. This CDR3 is built from 16 residues. Trimming removed 0 bases from V and 4 bases from J; junction bases left unmatched: 5. Looked up from germline, CDR1 is SGHNT and CDR2 is YYREEE (reference sequence). The DNA of the CDR3 is TGTGCCAGCAGCTTGGGCGGGAGGGGGGCTTACAATGAGCAGTTCTTC. Protein: CASSLGGRGAYNEQFF.

V usage is TRBV6-5 and J usage is TRBJ1-2, with D unresolved. Germline loops: CDR1 MNHEY, CDR2 SVGAGI. Trimming pared 8 bases from V and 8 bases from J, leaving 18 bases between. This CDR3 is built from 13 residues. The CDR3 protein is CASSSLAPAGYTF. In nucleotides, the CDR3 is TGTGCCAGCTCAAGCTTAGCCCCGGCCGGCTACACCTTC.

The chain links TRBV5-1 to TRBJ1-2, with D tentatively TRBD1 (6 bases). In germline, CDR1 is SGHRS, CDR2 YFSETQ. The CDR3 is 14 residues long. Trimming pared 0 bases from V and 7 bases from J, leaving 13 bases between. CDR3 in DNA: TGCGCCAGCAGCTTGGATCCTTGGGGGCTTGGCTACACCTTC. Translation: CASSLDPWGLGYTF.

This clone showed up just once. The CDR3 reads CASSHRGPISGYTF. The CDR3 bases are TGCGCCAGCAGCCACAGGGGGCCTATCTCTGGCTACACCTTC. J is TRBJ1-2 and V is TRBV5-1; 9 nucleotides line up with TRBD1. Germline V CDR1 and CDR2: SGHRS, YFSETQ. V was pared by 4 bases and J by 7 bases, with 8 bases of the junction left unmatched. CDR3 length: 14 residues.

In this sample, this clone turned up once. The chain has TRBV6-6 and TRBJ1-3; no clear D. V lost 6 bases to trimming and J lost 0 bases, with 6 bases between them. Germline V gene sequence: CDR1 MNHNY, CDR2 SVGAGI (reference sequence). This CDR3 contains 13 residues. The CDR3 loop is CASRLSSGNTIYF. For the CDR3, the DNA is TGTGCCAGCAGGTTGAGCTCTGGAAACACCATATATTTT.

The rearrangement joins TRBV5-1 to TRBJ2-2; TRBD1 matches 9 bases. V dropped 0 bases and J dropped 8; count of bases not matched to a gene: 5. This CDR3 region has 15 residues. Germline V gives CDR1 SGHRS, CDR2 YFSETQ. DNA of the CDR3: TGCGCCAGCAGCTTGGGAGACAGGGGGATTGGGGAGCTGTTTTTT. It specifies CASSLGDRGIGELFF.

The CDR3 nucleotides read TGTGCCAGCTCACCCCGGGACAGGAAGAACACTGAAGCTTTCTTT. Amino acids: CASSPRDRKNTEAFF. The chain employs TRBV18 and TRBJ1-1; 8 bases fit TRBD1. The CDR3 covers 15 residues. Trimming removed 3 bases from V and 1 base from J; junction bases left unmatched: 4. The germline gives CDR1 KGHSH, CDR2 LQKENI.

The chain joins TRBV5-4 to TRBJ1-5; 8 bases are shared with TRBD1. The CDR3 runs to 15 residues. Germline assignment: CDR1 SGHNT and CDR2 YYREEE (reference sequence). J lost 3 bases, V lost 5 bases, and 7 bases had no gene match. The CDR3 loop is CASSSGQGINQPQHF. The CDR3 DNA sequence: TGTGCCAGCAGTAGCGGACAGGGAATCAATCAGCCCCAGCATTTT.

This rearrangement joins TRBV19 to TRBJ1-5, with D perhaps matching TRBD1 (6 bases). Trimming shortened V by 4 bases and J by 3 bases, and 13 bases separated the two germline ends. CDR1 is LNHDA, CDR2 SQIVND, per germline (reference sequence). The CDR3 sequence is 15 residues long. CDR3 amino acids: CASSSMRGTNQPQHF. The CDR3 DNA sequence: TGTGCCAGTAGTAGTATGAGGGGGACCAATCAGCCCCAGCATTTT. Variable domain in full (rest from reference TRBV19 and TRBJ1-5): DGGITQSPKYLFRKEGQNVTLSCEQNLNHDAMYWYRQDPGQGLRLIYYSQIVNDFQKGDIAEGYSVSREKKESFPLTVTSAQKNPTAFYLCASSSMRGTNQPQHFGDGTRLSIL.

The genes are TRBV19 and TRBJ2-2, with unresolved D. This CDR3 spans 16 amino acids. V dropped 7 bases and J dropped 5 bases, with 20 bases sitting between them. Germline-derived CDR1 and CDR2 are LNHDA and SQIVND (reference sequence). The CDR3 reads CASKFETAARTGELFF. The DNA of the CDR3 is TGTGCCAGTAAATTTGAAACCGCGGCGAGAACCGGGGAGCTGTTTTTT. Together with reference TRBV19 and TRBJ2-2, the CDR3 gives the full variable domain: DGGITQSPKYLFRKEGQNVTLSCEQNLNHDAMYWYRQDPGQGLRLIYYSQIVNDFQKGDIAEGYSVSREKKESFPLTVTSAQKNPTAFYLCASKFETAARTGELFFGEGSRLTVL.

DNA for the CDR3: TGTGCCAGCAGTCTTCCGGGACAGATCTACGAGCAGTACTTC. It yields the protein CASSLPGQIYEQYF. J is TRBJ2-7 and V is TRBV2, with TRBD1 matching 7 bases. CDR1 is SNHLY, CDR2 FYNNEI, per germline. The junction had 7 bases not matched to a gene; V was cut back by 5 bases and J by 3 bases. The CDR3 totals 14 residues.